This is a list of T cell receptor beta chains from one sample in a study of T-cell reconstitution after alpha-beta-depleted transplantation in children. TCRdb reprocessed the PCR reads with MiXCR, giving one entry per CDR3 protein. The table lists around 100,000 distinct CDR3 sequences, 10% of them singletons. The starting material was PBMCs, obtained before TCRalphabeta/CD19-depleted stem cell transplant. These receptors came from a boy aged 2 to 10 with acute lymphoblastic leukemia, due to receive a stem cell transplant. The conserved cysteine and the conserved F or W are not part of the CDR3 here.

cdr3_length,j_call,v_call,cdr3_aa
15,TRBJ1-1,TRBV27,ASSPLGQARMNTEAF
13,TRBJ2-1,TRBV12-3/TRBV12-4,ASSPQGGSGNEQF
13,TRBJ1-1,TRBV4-1,ASSQEISPRTEAF
17,TRBJ2-4,TRBV20-1,SARGPGLAGTLAKNIQY
14,TRBJ1-3,TRBV28,ASSPTTGARRNTIY
14,TRBJ1-2,TRBV5-1,ASSLGAQGRIAGYT
15,TRBJ2-7,TRBV5-1,ASSFPGKGASPNEQY
12,TRBJ2-5,TRBV13,ASSFNRGSETQY
11,TRBJ1-2,TRBV27,ASSFGGRGGYT
12,TRBJ2-3,TRBV18,ASSMGLGADTQY
14,TRBJ2-7,TRBV28,ASSFSGGKGPYEQY
11,TRBJ1-1,TRBV5-1,ASSLSRGAEAF
12,TRBJ2-5,TRBV5-1,ASSLEGGQETQY
12,TRBJ2-1,TRBV5-1,ASSSTGTSFGQF
10,TRBJ2-7,TRBV7-9,ASSHSSYEQY
13,TRBJ2-1,TRBV5-4,ASSLSLAGVAEQF
14,TRBJ2-4,TRBV29-1,SVEDRGKVAKNIQY
14,TRBJ2-3,TRBV11-2,ASSPRMWLDTDTQY
12,TRBJ1-1,TRBV5-1,ASSTGDRNTEAF
12,TRBJ2-2,TRBV18,ASSPLYNTGELF
13,TRBJ2-1,TRBV5-1,ASSLGGRAYNEQF
13,TRBJ2-1,TRBV5-1,ASSPGTRGYNEQF
14,TRBJ2-1,TRBV5-1,ASSFADRGSYNEQF
14,TRBJ2-7,TRBV7-2,ASSLESGKSSYEQY
9,TRBJ2-1,TRBV27,ASSFGNEQF
15,TRBJ2-1,TRBV7-9,ASSTSRGPTFYNEQF
14,TRBJ2-3,TRBV12-3/TRBV12-4,ASSLPSGTGTDTQY
13,TRBJ2-2,TRBV3-1,ASSHASGNTGELF
15,TRBJ2-3,TRBV5-1,ASSLELGGYGTDTQY
12,TRBJ2-7,TRBV5-1,ASSLEEGAYEQY
12,TRBJ2-5,TRBV7-6,ASSFGTGTETQY
14,TRBJ2-1,TRBV15,ATSTETGLSYIEQF
11,TRBJ2-5,TRBV7-9,ASSSRGLETQY
12,TRBJ1-2,TRBV11-2,ASSLVAGVDGYT
12,TRBJ2-5,TRBV20-1,SAPPQGFAETQY
14,TRBJ2-1,TRBV5-1,ASSETSGRASNEQF
11,TRBJ1-2,TRBV12-3/TRBV12-4,ASRPGRKDGYT